A single sample gave rise to the 20 T cell receptor beta chains below, sequenced in a study of cytomegalovirus exposure and HLA in healthy donors. The PCR ran on 60 Vbeta and 13 Jbeta primers. The protocol was immunoSEQ multiplex PCR, while the TCRdb copy is restricted to in-frame clones and leaves out a portion. The sample shows tens of thousands of clones, about 80% of them seen only once. The sample comprised PBMCs. Receptor source: a woman in her thirties or forties in good health and CMV-seronegative.

The chain links TRBV18 to TRBJ2-1; D remains ambiguous. V lost 10 bases and J 0 bases, leaving 10 bases between the germline ends. Germline CDR1 is KGHSH and CDR2 is LQKENI. This CDR3 has 13 residues. The CDR3 region has the DNA TGTGCCACCCGCCAGGACTCCTACAATGAGCAGTTCTTC. Its protein is CATRQDSYNEQFF.

Concerning this clone: Other DNA sequences from this sample encode an identical CDR3 as well. The chain combines TRBV28 with TRBJ2-3; 7 nucleotides align to TRBD2. With V trimmed by 4 bases and J by 2 bases, 9 bases remained unmatched. CDR1 is MDHEN and CDR2 is SYDVKM in the germline V gene. The CDR3 runs to 16 residues. The CDR3 bases are TGTGCCAGCAGTTCTAGCGGCACTCGTTCCACAGATACGCAGTATTTT. The encoded protein is CASSSSGTRSTDTQYF.

V is TRBV6-5 and J is TRBJ2-5, with TRBD1 matching 9 bases. CDR1 is MNHEY, CDR2 SVGAGI, per germline. The trim removed 4 bases at V and 2 bases at J, leaving 5 bases unmatched. There are 15 residues in the CDR3. The CDR3 DNA follows: TGTGCCAGCAGTTTTTCCGGGACAGGGCAAGAGACCCAGTACTTC. Its protein is CASSFSGTGQETQYF.

This clone showed up just once. The chain links TRBV18 to TRBJ1-1; D is uncertain. Germline V CDR1 and CDR2: KGHSH, LQKENI. V shed 3 bases and J shed 7 bases, with 12 bases lying between them. This CDR3 spans 13 amino acids. The DNA of the CDR3 is TGTGCCAGCTCACCCGTAGAGTATAGTGAAGCTTTCTTT. Encoded protein: CASSPVEYSEAFF.

The rearrangement joins TRBV7-9 to TRBJ1-2, with 7 positions matching TRBD1. Trimming at V came to 5 bases and at J to 4 bases, leaving 13 bases not matched to a gene. This CDR3 comprises 16 residues. The V gene's germline CDR1 is SEHNR and CDR2 FQNEAQ (reference sequence). The DNA of the CDR3 is TGTGCCAGCAGCCCCGAGACAGGGCAGGTCGTCTATGGCTACACCTTC. Amino acids: CASSPETGQVVYGYTF.

This sequence joins TRBV7-2 and TRBJ1-2, with D perhaps TRBD1 (5 bases). Germline-derived CDR1 and CDR2 are SGHTA and FQGNSA. This CDR3 has 15 amino acids. Trimming removed 1 base from V and 8 bases from J, with 17 bases in between. The CDR3 loop is CASSLVDSQQGGYTF. DNA for the CDR3: TGTGCCAGCAGCTTAGTAGACAGTCAACAAGGCGGCTACACCTTC.

The chain joins TRBV7-2 to TRBJ1-3; D may be TRBD1 (5 bases). The germline gives CDR1 SGHTA, CDR2 FQGNSA. The CDR3 runs to 12 residues. Trimming stripped 3 bases from V and 11 bases from J, with 11 bases between. CDR3 residues: CASSLDVGAIYF. Written as DNA, the CDR3 is TGTGCCAGCAGCTTGGACGTAGGGGCCATATATTTT.

This rearrangement joins TRBV14 to TRBJ1-2; D is undetermined. CDR3 length: 13 amino acids. The V end was cut by 3 bases, the J end by 2 bases, with 7 bases between. Looked up from germline, CDR1 is SGHDN and CDR2 is FVKESK. CDR3 sequence: CASSQVANYGYTF. CDR3 nucleotide sequence: TGTGCCAGCAGCCAGGTAGCAAACTATGGCTACACCTTC.

V usage is TRBV7-2 and J usage is TRBJ2-3; 8 nucleotides agree with TRBD2. This CDR3 has 16 residues. The J segment lost 1 base and the V segment lost 5 bases, leaving 8 bases of the junction unmatched. Per the germline V gene, CDR1 is SGHTA and CDR2 is FQGNSA. The CDR3 nucleotides are TGTGCCAGCAGCGCCTTAAAGCGGGGGCGCACAGATACGCAGTATTTT. Amino acid sequence: CASSALKRGRTDTQYF. Full variable domain (missing parts from reference TRBV7-2 and TRBJ2-3): GAGVSQSPSNKVTEKGKDVELRCDPISGHTALYWYRQSLGQGLEFLIYFQGNSAPDKSGLPSDRFSAERTGGSVSTLTIQRTQQEDSAVYLCASSALKRGRTDTQYFGPGTRLTVL.

The V call is TRBV9, the J call TRBJ2-7; 9 positions match TRBD1. There are 15 residues in the CDR3. The ends lost 2 bases at V and 4 bases at J; junction bases unmatched: 7. Germline assignment: CDR1 SGDLS and CDR2 YYNGEE. Written as DNA, the CDR3 is TGTGCCAGCAGCGTCACAGGGGGCGTTCTGTACGAGCAGTACTTC. Translating it yields CASSVTGGVLYEQYF.

There are a few counts of this clone. The rearrangement joins TRBV19 to TRBJ2-2, with TRBD2 matching 9 bases. Germline assignment: CDR1 LNHDA and CDR2 SQIVND (reference sequence). The CDR3 has 14 amino acids. Trimming took 6 bases from V and 5 from J; bases not matched to a gene: 4. The CDR3 DNA follows: TGTGCCAGTAGGCGACTAGCGGAGACCGGGGAGCTGTTTTTT. Translation: CASRRLAETGELFF.

The V call is TRBV27, the J call TRBJ2-7; 7 nucleotides agree with TRBD2. This CDR3 spans 14 amino acids. J gave up 1 base and V 3 bases, and 3 bases lay outside the gene matches. Germline V gives CDR1 MNHEY, CDR2 SMNVEV (reference sequence). This chain's CDR3 is CASSFSSGSYEQYF. CDR3 coding DNA: TGTGCCAGCAGTTTTTCTAGCGGTTCCTACGAGCAGTACTTC.

The chain carries TRBV28 and TRBJ2-7, with D possibly matching TRBD1 (6 bases). From germline, CDR1 is MDHEN and CDR2 SYDVKM. V was shortened by 4 bases and J by 4 bases, with 14 bases between the two germline ends. This CDR3 is 14 amino acids long. CDR3: CASSYDRSFYEQYF. For the CDR3, the DNA is TGTGCCAGCAGTTATGACAGGAGCTTTTACGAGCAGTACTTC.

The chain links TRBV10-2 to TRBJ1-1, with TRBD1 identical over 8 bases. Germline V lookup: CDR1 WSHSY, CDR2 SAAADI. Trimming took 4 bases from V and 6 from J; bases not matched to a gene: 13. The CDR3 consists of 16 residues. The CDR3 DNA reads TGCGCCAGCAGTGTTGAGAGGACAGGGCGAAGTTCTGAAGCTTTCTTT. It yields the protein CASSVERTGRSSEAFF.

This clone was picked up a small number of times. The rearrangement uses TRBV4-1 and TRBJ1-5, with D uncertain. Germline CDR1 reads MGHRA; CDR2 reads YSYEKL. The CDR3 extends over 15 amino acids. V was cut by 0 bases and J by 6 bases, with 12 bases left in between. The CDR3 spells CASSQEPISGQPQHF. For the CDR3, the DNA is TGCGCCAGCAGCCAAGAACCGATCAGTGGTCAGCCCCAGCATTTT.

This rearrangement joins TRBV7-9 to TRBJ2-1; no firm D call. Germline values: CDR1 SEHNR, CDR2 FQNEAQ (reference sequence). Trimming removed 2 bases at V and 0 bases at J, with 11 bases between. This CDR3 has 16 amino acids. For the CDR3, the DNA is TGTGCCAGCAGCTTAATTGGAGAAAGCTCCTACAATGAGCAGTTCTTC. Translation gives CASSLIGESSYNEQFF.

This clone showed up just once. CDR3: CASSIGTGVYNEQFF. The CDR3 DNA reads as TGTGCCAGCAGCATCGGGACAGGAGTATACAATGAGCAGTTCTTC. This chain links TRBV28 with TRBJ2-1; 8 bases are shared with TRBD1. After removal of 6 bases from V and 4 bases from J, the junction contained 8 bases not matched to a gene. The CDR3 sequence is 15 residues long. Germline CDR1 reads MDHEN; CDR2 reads SYDVKM.

The genes are TRBV7-8 and TRBJ1-3, with no clear D. With 5 bases removed from V and 3 bases from J, the gap between germline ends came to 14 bases. This CDR3 is 15 amino acids long. The germline gives CDR1 SGHVS, CDR2 FQNEAQ. The CDR3 region is CASSPTRSLGNTIYF. In DNA form, the CDR3 reads TGTGCCAGCAGCCCGACACGGTCACTTGGAAACACCATATATTTT.

V gene TRBV27 combines with J gene TRBJ2-7; 8 nucleotides match TRBD2. The CDR3 consists of 14 residues. The germline CDR1 and CDR2 sequences are MNHEY and SMNVEV (reference sequence). The V segment lost 2 bases and the J segment 3 bases; nucleotides outside the gene matches: 3. CDR3 in amino acids: CASSLNGRVYEQYF. CDR3 coding DNA: TGTGCCAGCAGTTTAAACGGGAGGGTCTACGAGCAGTACTTC.

The chain employs TRBV15 and TRBJ1-3; no firm D call. Germline V CDR1 and CDR2: LNHNV, YYDKDF (reference sequence). V was trimmed by 5 bases and J by 0 bases, leaving 8 bases between them. This CDR3 has 14 amino acids. In DNA, the CDR3 is TGTGCCACCAGCCTCGGAGCCTCTGGAAACACCATATATTTT. Residues: CATSLGASGNTIYF.